This entry lists 29 T cell receptor beta chains sequenced from one sample in a study of T-cell memory formation after mild COVID-19. TCRdb re-derived calls from the 5' RACE reads in MiXCR, one entry per CDR3 protein. The repertoire includes roughly 600,000 distinct CDR3 sequences, roughly 18% of them detected once, and 12% sits in the top ten. The sample comprised PBMCs or a T cell subset sorted from them (not recorded which). The receptors derive from an adult woman who had mild COVID-19 (a few samples of this study predate the infection). Cell type and time point are not known.

This chain joins TRBV25-1 and TRBJ2-7, with 9 bases aligning to TRBD1. Germline values: CDR1 MGHDK, CDR2 SYGVNS. The CDR3 spans 15 residues. Germline trimming cut 7 bases from V and 3 bases from J; bases unmatched to any gene: 10. The CDR3 coding sequence is TGTGCCAGCACATACGGGACAGGGTTCATCTACGAGCAGTACTTC. Its protein is CASTYGTGFIYEQYF.

The CDR3, as DNA: TGTGCCAGCAGATCCGGGACAGGGGTGAGGAACGATCAGCCCCAGCATTTT. Translation gives CASRSGTGVRNDQPQHF. J is TRBJ1-5 and V is TRBV12-3 or TRBV12-4; 10 nucleotides match TRBD1. V lost 6 bases, J lost 5 bases, and 13 bases stayed unmatched. CDR3 size: 17 residues.

The rearrangement joins TRBV29-1 to TRBJ2-7, with a possible D match to TRBD2 (6 bases). Trimming pared 6 bases from V and 1 base from J, leaving 13 bases between. CDR1 SQVTM and CDR2 ANQGSEA come from the germline V gene. There are 13 residues in the CDR3. Written as DNA, the CDR3 is TGCAGCGTAGTTCTAGCGCCTTCCTACGAGCAGTACTTC. It is translated as CSVVLAPSYEQYF.

V usage is TRBV7-2 and J usage is TRBJ1-1, with no clear D. Trimming removed 1 base from V and 10 bases from J, with 10 bases in between. Germline CDR1 SGHTA, CDR2 FQGNSA. This CDR3 has 12 residues. The CDR3 sequence: CASSLVGRPAFF. The DNA of the CDR3 is TGTGCCAGCAGCTTAGTGGGGAGACCAGCTTTCTTT.

This chain connects TRBV2 to TRBJ1-2, with D perhaps matching TRBD1 (5 bases). CDR1 SNHLY and CDR2 FYNNEI come from the germline V gene. The CDR3 totals 14 residues. Trimming left V 0 bases short and J 4 bases short, with 9 bases between. This chain's CDR3 is CASSEARAIYGYTF. CDR3 DNA: TGTGCCAGCAGTGAAGCCAGGGCAATCTATGGCTACACCTTC.

The chain joins TRBV18 to TRBJ2-5, with TRBD1 identical over 8 bases. This CDR3 contains 15 residues. V lost 3 bases and J lost 5; bases outside the gene matches: 8. Germline V gives CDR1 KGHSH, CDR2 LQKENI. This CDR3 reads CASSPNQGAGETQYF. CDR3 nucleotide sequence: TGTGCCAGCTCACCTAATCAGGGGGCTGGGGAGACCCAGTACTTC.

This clonotype has a count of ten or more. This rearrangement joins TRBV7-8 to TRBJ1-2; D might be TRBD1 (5 bases). The CDR3 contains 15 residues. V gave up 0 bases and J gave up 5 bases, with 13 bases separating them. CDR1 is SGHVS, CDR2 FQNEAQ, per germline. The CDR3 coding sequence is TGTGCCAGCAGCTTAGCCGGGACGGGACGTTATGGCTACACCTTC. Translation: CASSLAGTGRYGYTF.

The chain uses TRBV4-3 and TRBJ2-3, with a possible D match to TRBD1 (7 bases). Trimming left V 0 bases short and J 0 bases short, with 13 bases between. CDR1 and CDR2 (germline): LGHNA, YSLEER. The CDR3 has 17 amino acids. CDR3 region: CASSQDGGTVSTDTQYF. The CDR3 DNA follows: TGCGCCAGCAGCCAAGATGGGGGGACAGTTAGCACAGATACGCAGTATTTT.

The chain joins TRBV4-1 to TRBJ2-5; D unresolved. V was cut by 3 bases and J by 4 bases, with 12 bases left in between. The CDR3 covers 14 residues. The germline V gene has CDR1 MGHRA and CDR2 YSYEKL. CDR3 loop: CASSQGPVRETQYF. Written as DNA, the CDR3 is TGCGCCAGCAGCCAGGGTCCTGTTAGAGAGACCCAGTACTTC.

The V and J genes are TRBV2 and TRBJ2-2, with 10 bases aligning to TRBD2. The germline CDR1 and CDR2 sequences are SNHLY and FYNNEI. There are 15 residues in the CDR3. V gave up 6 bases and J gave up 2 bases; unmatched junction bases: 3. CDR3 in DNA: TGTGCCAGCAGGGCTAGCGGGAGCAACACCGGGGAGCTGTTTTTT. This translates into CASRASGSNTGELFF.

This clonotype was counted only a few times. The chain uses TRBV18 and TRBJ2-7; D is possibly TRBD1 or TRBD2 (5 bases each). V was clipped by 0 bases and J by 4 bases, with 16 bases between them. The CDR3 sequence is 16 residues long. Germline loops: CDR1 KGHSH, CDR2 LQKENI. The CDR3 sequence is CASSPPGWDPTYEQYF. DNA for the CDR3: TGTGCCAGCTCACCACCGGGCTGGGACCCCACTTACGAGCAGTACTTC.

This clonotype was detected a few times. The J gene is TRBJ2-7, the V gene TRBV12-3 or TRBV12-4; 9 bases map to TRBD1. CDR3 length: 17 residues. The junction had 18 bases not matched to a gene; V was cut back by 6 bases and J by 6 bases. CDR3 nucleotide sequence: TGTGCCAGCAGGGAGGCTCTGACGGACAGGGGAGGTTTCGAGCAGTACTTC. Translation: CASREALTDRGGFEQYF.

This clonotype has just a few counts. The rearrangement joins TRBV9 to TRBJ1-2; D perhaps matches TRBD1 (6 bases). The germline CDR1 and CDR2 sequences are SGDLS and YYNGEE. This CDR3 is built from 15 residues. V dropped 0 bases and J dropped 0 bases, with 9 bases sitting between them. In nucleotides, the CDR3 is TGTGCCAGCAGCGTAGGGACAGCAGCTAACTATGGCTACACCTTC. Its translation: CASSVGTAANYGYTF.

This clonotype was seen a handful of times. The V call is TRBV4-3, the J call TRBJ1-1; maybe TRBD1 (5 bases). The CDR3 loop spans 17 amino acids. The germline CDR1 and CDR2 sequences are LGHNA and YSLEER. V was shortened by 0 bases and J by 4 bases, with 18 bases between the two germline ends. CDR3 amino acids: CASSQDRMGRVSTEAFF. CDR3 coding DNA: TGCGCCAGCAGCCAAGATCGAATGGGCAGGGTGAGCACTGAAGCTTTCTTT.

This sequence joins TRBV6-1 and TRBJ2-2; TRBD2 is a possible D gene (5 bases). V was pared by 6 bases and J by 4 bases, with 15 bases between. CDR3 size: 15 residues. Looked up from germline, CDR1 is MNHNS and CDR2 is SASEGT. Written as DNA, the CDR3 is TGTGCCAGCAGGGCCGGACTCGGAAGCACCGGGGAGCTGTTTTTT. Its protein is CASRAGLGSTGELFF.

There are many counts of this clonotype. The rearrangement links TRBV5-1 to TRBJ2-7, with 8 bases that match TRBD1. CDR3 length: 15 amino acids. Germline V CDR1 and CDR2: SGHRS, YFSETQ. Losses at the gene ends were 4 bases for V and 6 bases for J; bases not matched to a gene: 12. The CDR3 DNA is TGCGCCAGCAGCACCTACTCCGGGACAGGCTCCGAGCAGTACTTC. Translated: CASSTYSGTGSEQYF.

This clonotype was counted between two and nine times. The chain recombines TRBV20-1 with TRBJ2-3, with D uncertain. Trimming stripped 1 base from V and 1 base from J, with 9 bases between. There are 14 residues in the CDR3. Germline V lookup: CDR1 DFQATT, CDR2 SNEGSKA (reference sequence). The CDR3 nucleotides read TGCAGTGCTAGAGTAAGTCTGGGCACAGATACGCAGTATTTT. Translation gives CSARVSLGTDTQYF.

The sample holds many counts of this clonotype. The V and J genes are TRBV5-4 and TRBJ2-3; 9 bases fit TRBD1. V lost 4 bases to trimming and J lost 2 bases; unmatched junction nucleotides: 8. The CDR3 loop spans 16 amino acids. The germline V gene encodes CDR1 SGHNT and CDR2 YYREEE (reference sequence). Here the CDR3 reads CASSPGTGIYTDTQYF. Here the CDR3 DNA reads TGTGCCAGCAGCCCCGGGACAGGGATATACACAGATACGCAGTATTTT.

This clonotype appeared a few times. V is TRBV11-2 and J is TRBJ1-1, with 7 bases fitting TRBD1. V was clipped by 4 bases and J by 9 bases; unmatched bases: 32. The CDR3 covers 21 residues. Germline V CDR1 and CDR2: SGHAT, FQNNGV. The CDR3 DNA sequence: TGTGCCAGCAGCTCCCACAAACAGGGGTTCAAAACTGGGGGCCCACCTGGGAAAGCTTTCTTT. Protein product: CASSSHKQGFKTGGPPGKAFF.

This clonotype was picked up a small number of times. The chain joins TRBV6-1 to TRBJ1-4; 8 bases line up with TRBD1. The CDR3 totals 15 residues. With V trimmed by 5 bases and J by 5 bases, 7 bases remained unmatched. The V gene's germline CDR1 is MNHNS and CDR2 SASEGT. This CDR3 reads CASSLDRGLNEKLFF. CDR3 nucleotides: TGTGCCAGCAGTTTAGACAGGGGATTAAATGAAAAACTGTTTTTT.

The V and J genes are TRBV30 and TRBJ1-2; the D gene is possibly TRBD1 (6 bases). The CDR3 is 15 amino acids. CDR1 and CDR2 from the germline V gene are GTSNPN and SVGIG (reference sequence). V lost 3 bases and J lost 2, with 16 bases in between. Here the CDR3 reads CAWRDSIVSNYGYTF. The CDR3 nucleotides are TGTGCCTGGAGGGACAGTATAGTCTCAAACTATGGCTACACCTTC.

The chain links TRBV7-9 to TRBJ2-3, with 13 bases that match TRBD2. In germline, CDR1 is SEHNR, CDR2 FQNEAQ (reference sequence). The CDR3 consists of 18 residues. Trimming took 3 bases from V and 4 from J; bases not matched to a gene: 10. The CDR3 loop reads CASSFGLAGVQWADTQYF. The CDR3 DNA reads as TGTGCCAGCAGCTTCGGACTAGCGGGAGTTCAGTGGGCAGATACGCAGTATTTT.

This clonotype has only a few counts. This chain uses TRBV7-9 with TRBJ2-7; D gene ambiguous. Germline loops: CDR1 SEHNR, CDR2 FQNEAQ (reference sequence). Trimming stripped 6 bases from V and 6 bases from J, with 9 bases between. CDR3 size: 11 residues. The CDR3 DNA is TGTGCCAGCAGTATCGGCCGCGAGCAGTACTTC. Its translation: CASSIGREQYF.

This clonotype has more than one count but fewer than ten. The rearrangement joins TRBV29-1 to TRBJ1-1; 9 bases match TRBD1. J lost 7 bases, V lost 7 bases, and 7 bases had no gene match. The germline V gene has CDR1 SQVTM and CDR2 ANQGSEA. The CDR3 contains 12 residues. As DNA, the CDR3 is TGCAGCGCGGGACAGGGAAGAGATGAAGCTTTCTTT. It yields the protein CSAGQGRDEAFF.

In this sample, this clonotype turned up a few times. The chain has TRBV19 and TRBJ1-5; D is unresolved. The germline gives CDR1 LNHDA, CDR2 SQIVND (reference sequence). Trimming removed 5 bases at V and 4 bases at J, with 9 bases between. CDR3 length: 13 amino acids. The CDR3 DNA follows: TGTGCCAGTAGTGTTGAGTCTAATCAGCCCCAGCATTTT. It specifies CASSVESNQPQHF.

V and J are TRBV4-3 and TRBJ2-7; possibly TRBD1 or TRBD2 for D (6 bases each). This CDR3 contains 15 residues. Deletions cut 0 bases from V and 7 bases from J, with 16 bases between. CDR1 is LGHNA, CDR2 YSLEER, per germline. CDR3 in amino acids: CASSQERTGAKEQYF. The CDR3 DNA reads as TGCGCCAGCAGCCAAGAACGTACGGGGGCGAAGGAGCAGTACTTC.

This clonotype was recorded at least ten times. The chain couples TRBV24-1 to TRBJ2-1, with 9 positions matching TRBD2. V shed 6 bases, J shed 8 bases, and the junction held 10 bases outside the gene matches. The germline CDR1 and CDR2 sequences are KGHDR and SFDVKD. The CDR3 spans 15 residues. CDR3 nucleotides: TGTGCCACCAGTCCGTTGGGCGGGAGGGCCGATGAGCAGTTCTTC. Amino acid sequence: CATSPLGGRADEQFF.

This clonotype occurred many times. The chain uses TRBV24-1 and TRBJ2-1, with 13 bases matching TRBD2. J gave up 1 base and V 3 bases, and 8 bases lay outside the gene matches. The CDR3 runs 19 residues. Germline V gives CDR1 KGHDR, CDR2 SFDVKD. The CDR3 sequence is CATSDGGTSGILSYNEQFF. The CDR3 coding sequence is TGTGCCACCAGTGATGGGGGGACTAGCGGGATCCTTTCCTACAATGAGCAGTTCTTC.

There are many counts of this clonotype. The V call is TRBV12-3 or TRBV12-4, the J call TRBJ2-1; 10 bases agree with TRBD2. The CDR3 totals 11 residues. The V segment lost 6 bases and the J segment 16 bases; nucleotides outside the gene matches: 6. CDR3: CASSPGTSEFF. The CDR3 nucleotides are TGTGCCAGCAGCCCCGGGACTAGCGAATTCTTC.